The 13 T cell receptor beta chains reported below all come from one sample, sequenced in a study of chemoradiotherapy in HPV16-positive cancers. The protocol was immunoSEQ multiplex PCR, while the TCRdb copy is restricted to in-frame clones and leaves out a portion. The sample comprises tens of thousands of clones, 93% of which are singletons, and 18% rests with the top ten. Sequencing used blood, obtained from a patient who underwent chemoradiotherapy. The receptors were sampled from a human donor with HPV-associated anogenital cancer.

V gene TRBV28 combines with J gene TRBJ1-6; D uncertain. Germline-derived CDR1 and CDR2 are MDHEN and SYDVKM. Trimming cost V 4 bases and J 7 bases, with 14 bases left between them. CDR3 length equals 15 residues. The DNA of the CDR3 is TGTGCCAGCAGTTCGTACGGGAGCGGGAATTCACCCCTCCACTTT. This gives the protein CASSSYGSGNSPLHF.

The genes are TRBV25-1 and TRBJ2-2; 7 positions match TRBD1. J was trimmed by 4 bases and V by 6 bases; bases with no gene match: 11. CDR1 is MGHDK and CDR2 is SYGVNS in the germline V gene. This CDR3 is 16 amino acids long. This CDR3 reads CASRETGATATGELFF. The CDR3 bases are TGTGCCAGCAGGGAAACAGGGGCAACCGCCACCGGGGAGCTGTTTTTT.

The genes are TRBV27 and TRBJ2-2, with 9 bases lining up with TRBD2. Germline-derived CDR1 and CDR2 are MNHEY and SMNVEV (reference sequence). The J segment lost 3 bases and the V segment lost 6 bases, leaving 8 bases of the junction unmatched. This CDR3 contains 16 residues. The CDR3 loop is CASSLPSGMDTGELFF. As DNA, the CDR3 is TGTGCCAGCAGCCTACCTAGCGGGATGGACACCGGGGAGCTGTTTTTT.

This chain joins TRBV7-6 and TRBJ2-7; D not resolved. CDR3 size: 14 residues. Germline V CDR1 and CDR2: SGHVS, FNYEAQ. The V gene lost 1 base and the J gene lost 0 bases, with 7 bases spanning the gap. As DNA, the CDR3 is TGTGCCAGCAGCTTAGACGGCTTCTCCTACGAGCAGTACTTC. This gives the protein CASSLDGFSYEQYF.

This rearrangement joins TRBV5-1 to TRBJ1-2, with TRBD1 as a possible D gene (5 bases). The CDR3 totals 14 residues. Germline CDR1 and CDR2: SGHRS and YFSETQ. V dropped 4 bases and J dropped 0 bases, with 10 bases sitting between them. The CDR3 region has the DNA TGCGCCAGCAGCCTCAGACAGACTAACTATGGCTACACCTTC. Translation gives CASSLRQTNYGYTF.

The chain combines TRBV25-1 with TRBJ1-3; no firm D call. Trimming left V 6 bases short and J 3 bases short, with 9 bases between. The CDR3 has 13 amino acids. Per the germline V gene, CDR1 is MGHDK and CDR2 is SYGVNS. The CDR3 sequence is CASRVRGGNTIYF. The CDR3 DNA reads TGTGCCAGCAGAGTGAGAGGTGGAAACACCATATATTTT.

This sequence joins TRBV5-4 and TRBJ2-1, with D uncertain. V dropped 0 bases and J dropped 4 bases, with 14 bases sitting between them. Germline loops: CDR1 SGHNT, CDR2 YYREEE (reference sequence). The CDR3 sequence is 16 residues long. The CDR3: CASSLEGSMGYNEQFF. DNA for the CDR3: TGTGCCAGCAGCTTGGAAGGTAGCATGGGGTACAATGAGCAGTTCTTC.

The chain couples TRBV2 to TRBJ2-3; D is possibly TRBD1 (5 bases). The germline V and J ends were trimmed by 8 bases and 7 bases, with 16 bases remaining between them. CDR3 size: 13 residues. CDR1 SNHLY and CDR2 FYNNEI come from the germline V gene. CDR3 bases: TGTGCCAGCGTATCGACAGAAATTCATACGCAGTATTTT. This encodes CASVSTEIHTQYF. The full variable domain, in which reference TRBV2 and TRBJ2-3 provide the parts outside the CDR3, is EPEVTQTPSHQVTQMGQEVILRCVPISNHLYFYWYRQILGQKVEFLVSFYNNEISEKSEIFDDQFSVERPDGSNFTLKIRSTKLEDSAMYFCASVSTEIHTQYFGPGTRLTVL.

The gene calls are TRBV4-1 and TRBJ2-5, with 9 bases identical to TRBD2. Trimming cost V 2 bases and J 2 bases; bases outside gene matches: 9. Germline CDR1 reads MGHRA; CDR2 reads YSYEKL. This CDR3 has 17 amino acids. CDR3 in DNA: TGCGCCAGCAGCCAACCACGTAGCGGGAGAGGGCAAGAGACCCAGTACTTC. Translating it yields CASSQPRSGRGQETQYF.

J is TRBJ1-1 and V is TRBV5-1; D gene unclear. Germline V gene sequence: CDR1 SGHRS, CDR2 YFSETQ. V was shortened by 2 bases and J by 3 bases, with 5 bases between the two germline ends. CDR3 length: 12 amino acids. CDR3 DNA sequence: TGCGCCAGCAGCTTAAGCGACACTGAAGCTTTCTTT. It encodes CASSLSDTEAFF.

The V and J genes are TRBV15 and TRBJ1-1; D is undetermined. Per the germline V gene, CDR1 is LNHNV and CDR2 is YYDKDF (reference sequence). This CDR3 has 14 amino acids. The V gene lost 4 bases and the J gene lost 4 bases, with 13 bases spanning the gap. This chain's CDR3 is CATSMRAGSTEAFF. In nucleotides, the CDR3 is TGTGCCACCAGCATGCGAGCGGGGAGCACTGAAGCTTTCTTT.

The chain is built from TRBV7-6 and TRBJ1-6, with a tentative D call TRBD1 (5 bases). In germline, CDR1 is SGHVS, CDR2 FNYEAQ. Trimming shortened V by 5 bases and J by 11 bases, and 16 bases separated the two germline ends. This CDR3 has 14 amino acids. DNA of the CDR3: TGTGCCAGCAGCCAGGCTGGGACGGGGACACCCCTCCACTTT. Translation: CASSQAGTGTPLHF. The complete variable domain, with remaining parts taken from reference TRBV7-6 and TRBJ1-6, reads GAGVSQSPRYKVTKRGQDVALRCDPISGHVSLYWYRQALGQGPEFLTYFNYEAQQDKSGLPNDRFSAERPEGSISTLTIQRTEQRDSAMYRCASSQAGTGTPLHFGNGTRLTVT.

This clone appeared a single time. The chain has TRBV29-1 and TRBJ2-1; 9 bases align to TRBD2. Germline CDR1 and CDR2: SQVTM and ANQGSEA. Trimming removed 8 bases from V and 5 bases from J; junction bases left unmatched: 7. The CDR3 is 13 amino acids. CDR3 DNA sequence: TGCAGCATCACTAGCGGGCCCAACAATGAGCAGTTCTTC. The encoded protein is CSITSGPNNEQFF.